A single TCR beta chain is shown here with its context. Its matching antigen is unknown. The data are from a study of radiation and T cells in renal cell carcinoma. Study information: Nephrectomy followed 15 Gy stereotactic body radiation by 4 weeks.

Germline CDR1 and CDR2: SGHRS and YFSETQ. The CDR3 is 14 residues long. Trimming removed 0 bases from V and 7 bases from J, with 11 bases in between. Sample time point: baseline pretreatment blood. Regarding treatment: 15 Gy SBRT to primary tumor, nephrectomy 4 weeks later. The method was immunoSEQ multiplex PCR; TCRdb's version includes in-frame clones alone and lacks a portion of them. In the table there are under 65,000 clones, around 78% of which are singletons. Study-level findings and limits: No pretreatment tumor biopsies were available for baseline clonotypes. Top tumor clonotypes rose in blood 2 weeks post-radiation, then contracted.

Here the sequenced sample was blood, taken from a patient whose treatment included radiotherapy and nephrectomy. The genes are TRBV5-1 and TRBJ2-1; tentative D call: TRBD2 (6 bases). The receptor was derived from a man aged 55 to 69 with renal cell carcinoma. CDR3 in DNA: TGCGCCAGCAGCTTGGTGCGGGCGGGGAATGAGCAGTTCTTC. Its translation: CASSLVRAGNEQFF.